Listed below are T cell receptor beta chains from one sample, sequenced in a study of human T cells and chemical hapten exposure. TCRdb redid the calling of the RACE reads with MiXCR, one entry per CDR3 protein. Of around 200,000 distinct CDR3 sequences in the sample, around 30% are singletons; the top ten hold just under 3%. This specimen was whole blood, taken in connection with sensitization to the hapten diphenylcyclopropenone (DPC). The receptors were gathered from a woman aged 25-40 years with alopecia areata. Some clones in this sample may be carry-over from other donors' samples. CDR3s include the opening cysteine and the closing phenylalanine or tryptophan. A D gene is named only where the DNA matches it firmly. Rows may omit the clone size; those that give it use once, few, many or a size class.

d_gene,j_gene,abundance,v_gene,CDR3nt,CDR3aa
-,TRBJ2-7,once,TRBV29-1,TGCAGCGTGAGAGCGGGACAGCCCTACGAGCAGTACTTC,CSVRAGQPYEQYF
-,TRBJ1-2,-,TRBV29-1,TGCAGCGTGGGCGCGGGGGTTGACAGCTATGGCTACACCTTC,CSVGAGVDSYGYTF
TRBD1,TRBJ1-2,-,TRBV5-1,TGCGCCAGCAGCCCGGACAGGGCCTATGGCTACACCTTC,CASSPDRAYGYTF
TRBD1,TRBJ2-3,-,TRBV20-1,TGCAGTGCTAGAGATGGGGGACAGGGCGCGCAGTATTTT,CSARDGGQGAQYF
-,TRBJ2-1,-,TRBV27,TGTGCCAGCAGTCACGGGGGGCGCGGGTACAATGAGCAGTTCTTC,CASSHGGRGYNEQFF
TRBD2,TRBJ2-3,-,TRBV2,TGTGCCAGCAGCACACTAGCGGGGGGCGATACGCAGTATTTT,CASSTLAGGDTQYF
-,TRBJ1-2,-,TRBV6-6,TGTGCCAGCATACCGGGGGAAACTAACTATGGCTACACCTTC,CASIPGETNYGYTF
TRBD1,TRBJ1-1,few,TRBV18,TGTGCCAGCTCACTGATCAGGGGGCGCGCGAACACTGAAGCTTTCTTT,CASSLIRGRANTEAFF
TRBD1,TRBJ1-6,-,TRBV28,TGTGCCAGCAGCAGACAGGGCTATAATTCACCCCTCCACTTT,CASSRQGYNSPLHF
-,TRBJ1-2,many,TRBV28,TGTGCCAGCAGGCAGGGCTATGGCTACACCTTC,CASRQGYGYTF
TRBD1,TRBJ2-6,-,TRBV28,TGTGCCAGCAGTACCACCAGCAAATCGACAGGGGGCTTAACTGGGGCCAACGTCCTGACTTTC,CASSTTSKSTGGLTGANVLTF
-,TRBJ2-6,many,TRBV21-1,TGTGCCAGCAGCTCCCGTCCCACAGGGCCGGGGGCCAACGTCCTGACTTTC,CASSSRPTGPGANVLTF
TRBD1,TRBJ2-3,-,TRBV29-1,TGCAGCTGTGGACAGGGCGAAGCGATAGATACGCAGTATTTT,CSCGQGEAIDTQYF
-,TRBJ2-2,-,TRBV6-2/TRBV6-3,TGTGCCAGCAGTGAGCAGGGGTGGGAGCTGTTTTTT,CASSEQGWELFF
TRBD1,TRBJ1-4,-,TRBV6-2/TRBV6-3,TGTGCCAGCAGATTGTGGACAGGCTCTGAAAAACTGTTTTTT,CASRLWTGSEKLFF
TRBD1,TRBJ2-1,-,TRBV6-1,TGTGCCAGCAGTGAATTCGCCGGGACAGGGGGCGAATCCTACAATGAGCAGTTCTTC,CASSEFAGTGGESYNEQFF
TRBD1,TRBJ1-4,-,TRBV5-1,TGCGCCAGCAGCGACATGGGACAGAGTAATGAAAAACTGTTTTTT,CASSDMGQSNEKLFF
-,TRBJ1-2,-,TRBV29-1,TGCAGCGTTGATGACGGCCTGGGGGGCTATGGCTACACCTTC,CSVDDGLGGYGYTF
-,TRBJ2-5,few,TRBV28,TGTGCCAGCAGTTTCTCAGGAAAAGAGACCCAGTACTTC,CASSFSGKETQYF
-,TRBJ1-2,-,TRBV27,TGTGCCAGCAGTTTAAAAGGAGCCAACTATGGCTACACCTTC,CASSLKGANYGYTF
TRBD1,TRBJ1-2,few,TRBV7-9,TGTGCCAGCAGCCCGGGACAGCGCTATGGCTACACCTTC,CASSPGQRYGYTF
TRBD2,TRBJ2-3,-,TRBV7-2,TGTGCCAGCAGCTTCCCCCTAGCGGGGGCCACAGATACGCAGTATTTT,CASSFPLAGATDTQYF
TRBD1,TRBJ1-2,-,TRBV5-1,TGCGCCAGCAGCTTGCCGGACAGGGGAGGGGGCTACACCTTC,CASSLPDRGGGYTF
TRBD1,TRBJ2-1,-,TRBV30,TGTGCCTGTAGGTGGGACAGGGGATCGGATGAGCAGTTCTTC,CACRWDRGSDEQFF
-,TRBJ2-7,-,TRBV20-1,TGCAGTGGCGGTCCCTACGAGCAGTACTTC,CSGGPYEQYF
-,TRBJ2-3,many,TRBV7-8,TGTGCCAGCAGCTTAATCGCCAGCCAGACCCCCGTATCGCAGTATTTT,CASSLIASQTPVSQYF
TRBD1,TRBJ1-2,-,TRBV11-2,TGTGCCAGCGAACAACAGGGGGTCGGTGGCTACACCTTC,CASEQQGVGGYTF
-,TRBJ2-4,once,TRBV7-3,TGTGCCAGCAGCTCTCCGGACCGGGCCACCGAGAACTTC,CASSSPDRATENF
-,TRBJ2-7,few,TRBV6-1,TGTGCCAGCAGTGATTCTAGTCCGCCCTACGAGCAGTACTTC,CASSDSSPPYEQYF
TRBD1,TRBJ1-5,few,TRBV6-2/TRBV6-3,TGTGCCAGCAGTAGCAGGGGGCCGGGTCAGCCCCAGCATTTT,CASSSRGPGQPQHF
-,TRBJ1-1,-,TRBV20-1,TGCAGTGCTAGAGATGGGGGGGCGCGAGGTGAAGCTTTCTTT,CSARDGGARGEAFF
-,TRBJ1-1,-,TRBV28,TGTGCCAGCTTACCAACAGGCGGGGACACTGAAGCTTTCTTT,CASLPTGGDTEAFF
-,TRBJ2-5,-,TRBV11-2,TGTGCCAGCAGCTTATTGGACAGCTACCGAGAGACCCAGTACTTC,CASSLLDSYRETQYF
-,TRBJ2-1,-,TRBV7-2,TGTGCCAGCAGCCCCCAGCTCCAATACAATGAGCAGTTCTTC,CASSPQLQYNEQFF
-,TRBJ1-3,-,TRBV28,TGTGCCAGCAGCCGACAGAGCTCTGGAAACACCATATATTTT,CASSRQSSGNTIYF
-,TRBJ2-7,-,TRBV6-5,TGTGCCAGCAGTTACGGAGACGGCAACTCCTACGAGCAGTACTTC,CASSYGDGNSYEQYF
TRBD1,TRBJ1-6,-,TRBV2,TGTGCCAGCAGCCTGGGGACAGCCGGTTCACCCCTCCACTTT,CASSLGTAGSPLHF
TRBD1,TRBJ1-5,few,TRBV5-1,TGCGCCAGCAGCCCCGGGACAGCACATAGCAATCAGCCCCAGCATTTT,CASSPGTAHSNQPQHF
TRBD1,TRBJ2-7,-,TRBV28,TGTGCCAGCAGTCCCCGGACAGGGAGCTCCTACGAGCAGTACTTC,CASSPRTGSSYEQYF
-,TRBJ2-3,-,TRBV9,TGTGCCAGCAGCGTAGACCTAGCTCAAGGTGGAGATACGCAGTATTTT,CASSVDLAQGGDTQYF
TRBD1,TRBJ2-3,-,TRBV11-1,TGTGCCAGCAGCTTCAACGACAGGGGTAATCTCGCGGGCACAGATACGCAGTATTTT,CASSFNDRGNLAGTDTQYF
TRBD1,TRBJ1-1,few,TRBV29-1,TGCAGCGTCCCGGGACAGGCGTCCTCTGAAGCTTTCTTT,CSVPGQASSEAFF
TRBD2,TRBJ2-1,once,TRBV6-2/TRBV6-3,TGTGCCAGCAGAACGTTTGTAGCGGGAGCCTACAATGAGCAGTTCTTC,CASRTFVAGAYNEQFF
-,TRBJ1-1,few,TRBV27,TGTGCCACCTCACAAGGGGTCTACACTGAAGCTTTCTTT,CATSQGVYTEAFF
-,TRBJ2-5,-,TRBV28,TGTGCCAGCAGTATCACGACCGTTGGCCAAGAGACCCAGTACTTC,CASSITTVGQETQYF
-,TRBJ2-2,few,TRBV5-1,TGCGCCAGCAGCTTGCAACCCGAGAACACCGGGGAGCTGTTTTTT,CASSLQPENTGELFF
TRBD2,TRBJ2-1,-,TRBV12-3/TRBV12-4,TGTGCCAGCAGTTCGCTAGCGGGAGGGCCCGATGAGCAGTTCTTC,CASSSLAGGPDEQFF
-,TRBJ1-3,-,TRBV9,TGTGCCAGCAGCGTTACAGGCCCAGAGAATGGAAACACCATATATTTT,CASSVTGPENGNTIYF